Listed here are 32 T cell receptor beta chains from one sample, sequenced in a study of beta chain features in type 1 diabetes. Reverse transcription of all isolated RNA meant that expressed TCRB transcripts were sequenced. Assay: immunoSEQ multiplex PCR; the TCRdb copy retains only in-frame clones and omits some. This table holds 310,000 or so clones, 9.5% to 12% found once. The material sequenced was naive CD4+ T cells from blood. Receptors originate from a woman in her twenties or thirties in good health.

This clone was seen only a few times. The DNA for the CDR3 is TGTGCCAGCAGCCAAGGTGATCAGGGGGCCTACAATGAGCAGTTCTTC. It encodes CASSQGDQGAYNEQFF. The chain combines TRBV4-2 with TRBJ2-1; TRBD1 matches 7 bases. CDR3 length: 16 amino acids. The germline V gene encodes CDR1 LGHNA and CDR2 YNFKEQ. Trimming took 1 base from V and 2 from J; bases not matched to a gene: 5.

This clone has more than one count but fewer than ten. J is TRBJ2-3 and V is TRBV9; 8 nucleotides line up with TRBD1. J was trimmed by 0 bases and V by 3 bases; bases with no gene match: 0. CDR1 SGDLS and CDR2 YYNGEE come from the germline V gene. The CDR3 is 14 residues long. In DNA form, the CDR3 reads TGTGCCAGCAGCGGGGACAGGAGCACAGATACGCAGTATTTT. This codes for CASSGDRSTDTQYF.

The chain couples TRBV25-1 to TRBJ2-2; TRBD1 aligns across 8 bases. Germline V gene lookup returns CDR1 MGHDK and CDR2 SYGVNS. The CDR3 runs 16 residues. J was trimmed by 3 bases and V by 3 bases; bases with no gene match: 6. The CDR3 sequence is CASSEWAGGDTGELFF. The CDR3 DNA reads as TGTGCCAGCAGTGAGTGGGCAGGGGGCGACACCGGGGAGCTGTTTTTT.

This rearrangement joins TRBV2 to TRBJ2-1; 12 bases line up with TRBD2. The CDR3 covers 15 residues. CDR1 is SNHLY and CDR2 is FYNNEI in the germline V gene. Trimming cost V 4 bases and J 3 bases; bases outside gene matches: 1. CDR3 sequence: CASSGTSGNYNEQFF. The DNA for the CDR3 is TGTGCCAGCAGTGGGACTAGCGGGAACTACAATGAGCAGTTCTTC.

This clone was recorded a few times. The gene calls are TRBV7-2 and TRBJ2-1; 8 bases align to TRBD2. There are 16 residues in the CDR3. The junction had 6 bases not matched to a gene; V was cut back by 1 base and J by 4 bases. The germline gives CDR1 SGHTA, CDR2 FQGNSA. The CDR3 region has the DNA TGTGCCAGCAGCTTAGGCTCTAGCGGGTGGTACAATGAGCAGTTCTTC. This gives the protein CASSLGSSGWYNEQFF.

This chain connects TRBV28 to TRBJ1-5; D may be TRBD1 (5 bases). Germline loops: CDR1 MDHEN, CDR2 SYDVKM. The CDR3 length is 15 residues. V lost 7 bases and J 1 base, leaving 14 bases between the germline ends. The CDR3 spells CASNGGIGSNQPQHF. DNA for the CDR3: TGTGCCAGCAATGGGGGGATCGGGAGCAATCAGCCCCAGCATTTT. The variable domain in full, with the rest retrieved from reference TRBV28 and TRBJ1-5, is DVKVTQSSRYLVKRTGEKVFLECVQDMDHENMFWYRQDPGLGLRLIYFSYDVKMKEKGDIPEGYSVSREKKERFSLILESASTNQTSMYLCASNGGIGSNQPQHFGDGTRLSIL.

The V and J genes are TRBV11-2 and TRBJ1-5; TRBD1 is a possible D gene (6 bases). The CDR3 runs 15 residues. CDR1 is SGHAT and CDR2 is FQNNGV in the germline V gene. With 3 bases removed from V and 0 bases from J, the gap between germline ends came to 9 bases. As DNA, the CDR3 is TGTGCCAGCAGCTTGAACAGGGATAGCAATCAGCCCCAGCATTTT. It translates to CASSLNRDSNQPQHF.

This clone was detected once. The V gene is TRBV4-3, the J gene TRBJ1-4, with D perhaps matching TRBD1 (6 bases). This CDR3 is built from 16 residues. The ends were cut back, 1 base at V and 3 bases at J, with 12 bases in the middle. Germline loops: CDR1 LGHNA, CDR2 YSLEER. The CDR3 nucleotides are TGCGCCAGCAGCCAAGGAGACAGGACCCCTAATGAAAAACTGTTTTTT. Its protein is CASSQGDRTPNEKLFF.

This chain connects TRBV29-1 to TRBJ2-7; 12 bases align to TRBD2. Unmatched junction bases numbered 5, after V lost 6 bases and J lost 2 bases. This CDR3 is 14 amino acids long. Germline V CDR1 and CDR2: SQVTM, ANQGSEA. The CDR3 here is CSVPGLAGTYEQYF. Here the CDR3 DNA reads TGCAGCGTCCCCGGACTAGCGGGAACCTACGAGCAGTACTTC.

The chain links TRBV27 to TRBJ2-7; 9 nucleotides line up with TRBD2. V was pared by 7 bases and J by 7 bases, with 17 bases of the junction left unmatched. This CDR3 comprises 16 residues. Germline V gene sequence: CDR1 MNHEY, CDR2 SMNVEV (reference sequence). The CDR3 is CASTNDSSLAGREQYF. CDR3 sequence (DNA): TGTGCCAGCACCAACGACAGTTCCCTAGCGGGACGTGAGCAGTACTTC.

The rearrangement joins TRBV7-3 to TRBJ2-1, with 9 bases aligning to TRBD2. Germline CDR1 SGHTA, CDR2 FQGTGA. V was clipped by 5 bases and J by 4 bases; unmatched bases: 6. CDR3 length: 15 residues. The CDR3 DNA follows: TGTGCCAGCAGCGCCACTAGCGGGCCGTACAATGAGCAGTTCTTC. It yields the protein CASSATSGPYNEQFF.

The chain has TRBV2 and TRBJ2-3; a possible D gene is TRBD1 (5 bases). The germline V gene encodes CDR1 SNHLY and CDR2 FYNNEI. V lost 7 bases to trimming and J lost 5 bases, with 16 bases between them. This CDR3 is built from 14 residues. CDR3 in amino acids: CASIQGGIGDTQYF. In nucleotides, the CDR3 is TGTGCCAGCATCCAGGGTGGGATCGGAGATACGCAGTATTTT.

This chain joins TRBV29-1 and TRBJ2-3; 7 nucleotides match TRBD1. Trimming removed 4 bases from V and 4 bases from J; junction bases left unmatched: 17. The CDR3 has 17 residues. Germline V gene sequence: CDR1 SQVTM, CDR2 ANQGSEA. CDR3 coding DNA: TGCAGCGTTGGTGGCAACAGGGGTTCTTTTTCCGCAGATACGCAGTATTTT. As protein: CSVGGNRGSFSADTQYF.

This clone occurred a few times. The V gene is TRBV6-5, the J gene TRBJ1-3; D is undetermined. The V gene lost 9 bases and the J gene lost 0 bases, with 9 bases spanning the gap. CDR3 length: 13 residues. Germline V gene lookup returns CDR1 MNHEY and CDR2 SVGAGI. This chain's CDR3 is CARTANSGNTIYF. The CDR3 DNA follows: TGTGCCAGAACAGCTAACTCTGGAAACACCATATATTTT.

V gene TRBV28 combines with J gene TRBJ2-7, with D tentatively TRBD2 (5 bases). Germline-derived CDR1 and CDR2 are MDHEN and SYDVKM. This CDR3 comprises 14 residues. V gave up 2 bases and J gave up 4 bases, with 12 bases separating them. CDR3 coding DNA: TGTGCCAGCAGTTTAGAAGGGAGACAATACGAGCAGTACTTC. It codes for CASSLEGRQYEQYF.

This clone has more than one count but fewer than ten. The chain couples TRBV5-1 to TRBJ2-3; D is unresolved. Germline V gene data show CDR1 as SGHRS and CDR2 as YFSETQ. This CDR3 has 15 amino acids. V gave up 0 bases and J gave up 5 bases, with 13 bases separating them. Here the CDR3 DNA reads TGCGCCAGCAGCTTGGCACAGATTGTCGGAGATACGCAGTATTTT. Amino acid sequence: CASSLAQIVGDTQYF.

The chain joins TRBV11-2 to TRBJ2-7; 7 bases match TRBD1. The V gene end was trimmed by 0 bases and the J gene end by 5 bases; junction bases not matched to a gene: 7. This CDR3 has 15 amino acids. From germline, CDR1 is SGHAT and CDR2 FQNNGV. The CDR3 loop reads CASSLEAEQGDEQYF. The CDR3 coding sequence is TGTGCCAGCAGCTTAGAAGCGGAGCAGGGGGACGAGCAGTACTTC.

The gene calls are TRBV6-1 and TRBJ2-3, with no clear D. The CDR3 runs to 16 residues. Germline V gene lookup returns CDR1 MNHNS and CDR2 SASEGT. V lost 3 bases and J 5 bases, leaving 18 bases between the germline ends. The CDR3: CASSDQGTVVGDTQYF. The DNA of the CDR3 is TGTGCCAGCAGTGACCAAGGAACAGTAGTAGGAGATACGCAGTATTTT.

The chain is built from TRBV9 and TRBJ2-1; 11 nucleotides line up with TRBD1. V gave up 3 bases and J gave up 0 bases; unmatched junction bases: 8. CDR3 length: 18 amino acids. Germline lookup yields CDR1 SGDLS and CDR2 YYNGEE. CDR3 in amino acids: CASSAPGTGGDSYNEQFF. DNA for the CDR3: TGTGCCAGCAGCGCACCCGGGACAGGGGGTGACTCCTACAATGAGCAGTTCTTC.

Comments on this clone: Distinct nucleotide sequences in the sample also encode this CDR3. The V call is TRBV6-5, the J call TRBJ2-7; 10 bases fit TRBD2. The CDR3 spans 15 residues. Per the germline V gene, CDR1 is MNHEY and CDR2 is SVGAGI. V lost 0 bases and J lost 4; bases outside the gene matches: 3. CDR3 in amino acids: CASSYSASGSYEQYF. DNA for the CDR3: TGTGCCAGCAGTTACTCCGCTAGCGGGAGTTACGAGCAGTACTTC.

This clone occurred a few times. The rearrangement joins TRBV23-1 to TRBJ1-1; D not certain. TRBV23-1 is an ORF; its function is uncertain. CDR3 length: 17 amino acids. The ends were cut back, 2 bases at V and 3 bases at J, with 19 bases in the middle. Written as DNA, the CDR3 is TGCGCCAGCAGTCAAACGGAGGACCTACCTTCGGACACTGAAGCTTTCTTT. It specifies CASSQTEDLPSDTEAFF.

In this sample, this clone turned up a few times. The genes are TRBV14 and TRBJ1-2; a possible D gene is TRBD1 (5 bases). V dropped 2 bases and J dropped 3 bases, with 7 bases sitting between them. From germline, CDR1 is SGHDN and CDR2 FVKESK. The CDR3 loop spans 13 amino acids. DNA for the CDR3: TGTGCCAGCAGCCAATGGGGGGACTATGGCTACACCTTC. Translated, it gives CASSQWGDYGYTF.

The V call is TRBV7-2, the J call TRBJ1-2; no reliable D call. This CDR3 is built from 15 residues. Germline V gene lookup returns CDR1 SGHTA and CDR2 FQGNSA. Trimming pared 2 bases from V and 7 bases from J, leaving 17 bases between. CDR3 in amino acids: CASSLTSDGGVGYTF. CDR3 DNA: TGTGCCAGCAGCTTAACAAGCGATGGCGGCGTTGGCTACACCTTC.

The CDR3 DNA reads as TGTGCCTGGAGTCTAGGTGGAAATCAGCCCCAGCATTTT. As protein: CAWSLGGNQPQHF. The chain couples TRBV30 to TRBJ1-5; D is unresolved. The length of the CDR3 is 13 residues. The V end was cut by 2 bases, the J end by 4 bases, with 9 bases between. CDR1 is GTSNPN and CDR2 is SVGIG in the germline V gene (reference sequence).

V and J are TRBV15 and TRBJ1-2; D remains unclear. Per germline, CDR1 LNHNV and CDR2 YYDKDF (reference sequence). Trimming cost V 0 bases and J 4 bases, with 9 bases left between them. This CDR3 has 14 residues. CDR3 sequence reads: CATSRESHSYGYTF. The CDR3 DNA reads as TGTGCCACCAGCAGAGAATCCCACAGCTATGGCTACACCTTC.

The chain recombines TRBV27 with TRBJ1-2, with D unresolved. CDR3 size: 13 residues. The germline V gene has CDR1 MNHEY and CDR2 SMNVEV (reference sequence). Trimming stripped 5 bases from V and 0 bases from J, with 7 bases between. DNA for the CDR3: TGTGCCAGCAGTAGCAGGACTAACTATGGCTACACCTTC. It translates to CASSSRTNYGYTF.

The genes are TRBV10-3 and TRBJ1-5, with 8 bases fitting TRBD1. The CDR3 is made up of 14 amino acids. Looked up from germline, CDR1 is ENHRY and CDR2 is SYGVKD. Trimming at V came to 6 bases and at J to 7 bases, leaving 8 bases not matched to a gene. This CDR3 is CAISRTGFDQPQHF. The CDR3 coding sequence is TGTGCCATCAGCCGGACAGGGTTCGACCAGCCCCAGCATTTT.

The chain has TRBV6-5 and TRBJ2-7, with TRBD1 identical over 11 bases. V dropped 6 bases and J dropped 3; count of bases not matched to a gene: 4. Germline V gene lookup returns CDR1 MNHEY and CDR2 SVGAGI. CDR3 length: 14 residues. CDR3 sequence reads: CASRAGQGVYEQYF. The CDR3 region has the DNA TGTGCCAGCAGGGCGGGACAGGGGGTCTACGAGCAGTACTTC.

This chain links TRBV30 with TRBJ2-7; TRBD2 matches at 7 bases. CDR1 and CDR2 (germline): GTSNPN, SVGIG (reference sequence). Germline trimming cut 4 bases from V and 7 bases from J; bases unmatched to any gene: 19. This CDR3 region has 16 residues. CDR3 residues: CAWTPGGGASSREQYF. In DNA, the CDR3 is TGTGCCTGGACCCCGGGGGGAGGGGCATCATCGAGGGAGCAGTACTTC.

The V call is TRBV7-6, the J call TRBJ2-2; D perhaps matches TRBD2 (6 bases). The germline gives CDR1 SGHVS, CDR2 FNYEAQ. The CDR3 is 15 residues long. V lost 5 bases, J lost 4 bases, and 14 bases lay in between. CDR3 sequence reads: CASSPRTIGTGELFF. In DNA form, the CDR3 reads TGTGCCAGCAGCCCTCGGACTATCGGCACCGGGGAGCTGTTTTTT.

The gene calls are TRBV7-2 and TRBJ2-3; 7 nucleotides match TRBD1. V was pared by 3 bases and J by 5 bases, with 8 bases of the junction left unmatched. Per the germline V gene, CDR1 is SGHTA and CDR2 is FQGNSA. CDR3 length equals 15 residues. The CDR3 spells CASSFVRQGGDTQYF. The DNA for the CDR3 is TGTGCCAGCAGCTTCGTCCGACAGGGCGGAGATACGCAGTATTTT.

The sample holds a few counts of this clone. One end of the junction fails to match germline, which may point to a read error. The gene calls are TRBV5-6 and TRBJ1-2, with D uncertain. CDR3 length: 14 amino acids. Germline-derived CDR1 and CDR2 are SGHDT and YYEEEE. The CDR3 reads CASSLRGAKYGYTF. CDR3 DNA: TGTGCCAGCAGCTTACGCGGCGCTAAATATGGCTACACCTTC.